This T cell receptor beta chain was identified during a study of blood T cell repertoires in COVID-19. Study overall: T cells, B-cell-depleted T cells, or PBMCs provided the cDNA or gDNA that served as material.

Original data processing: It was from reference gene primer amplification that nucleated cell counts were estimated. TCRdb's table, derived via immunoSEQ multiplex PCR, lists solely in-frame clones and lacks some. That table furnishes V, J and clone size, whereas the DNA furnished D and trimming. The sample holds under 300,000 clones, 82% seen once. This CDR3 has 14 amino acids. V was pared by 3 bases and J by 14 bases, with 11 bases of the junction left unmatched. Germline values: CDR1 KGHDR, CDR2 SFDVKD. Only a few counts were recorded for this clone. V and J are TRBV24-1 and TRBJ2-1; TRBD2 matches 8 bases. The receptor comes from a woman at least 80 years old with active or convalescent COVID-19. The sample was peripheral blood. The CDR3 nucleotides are TGTGCCACCAGTGATCCCGGGACTAGACAACCCAAGTTCTTC. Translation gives CATSDPGTRQPKFF.